This T cell receptor beta chain was sequenced in a study of T cells in Graves' hyperthyroidism and ophthalmopathy. The study's findings and limits: Most thyroid clonotypes expanded above 0.001 were also detected in blood. By a 13 V-J model, ophthalmopathy was set apart from stable hyperthyroidism.

In its sample, this clonotype was seen many times. As yet, its antigen is unknown. Uncontrolled infection, other autoimmune disease, pregnancy or lactation barred patients from enrollment. The CDR3 has 17 amino acids. Per the germline V gene, CDR1 is SGDLS and CDR2 is YYNGEE. The V end was cut by 0 bases, the J end by 3 bases, with 18 bases between. TCR beta CDR3 regions were amplified from RNA transcripts. HTBI primers were used for first-round RT-PCR of the TCR CDR3. In TCRdb, the multiplex PCR reads were re-called with MiXCR into one record per CDR3 protein. Counted here are roughly 400,000 distinct CDR3 sequences, 11% to 15% occurring once; the ten biggest clones make up 28%.

V is TRBV9 and J is TRBJ1-1; the D is unclear. Sequencing was performed on blood. The clonotype comes from a man between 45 and 60 years old with Graves' ophthalmopathy. The CDR3 here is CASSVVSPDKRDTEAFF. In DNA form, the CDR3 reads TGTGCCAGCAGCGTAGTTTCCCCTGACAAACGGGACACTGAAGCTTTCTTT.